Shown below are 20 T cell receptor beta chains from a single sample sequenced in a study of cytomegalovirus exposure and HLA in healthy donors. Here immunoSEQ multiplex PCR was the method, and the copy in TCRdb shows in-frame clones only, minus some. Among 85,000 to 90,000 clones listed, 96% were seen once. Sequencing was done on a sample of PBMCs. The receptors originated from a man between 18 and 35 years old in good health and CMV-seronegative.

The chain is built from TRBV5-8 and TRBJ2-3; 13 nucleotides match TRBD2. Trimming at V came to 4 bases and at J to 5 bases, leaving 4 bases not matched to a gene. The germline V gene encodes CDR1 SGHTS and CDR2 YDEGEE. This CDR3 has 15 amino acids. The CDR3 DNA follows: TGTGCCAGCAGCCCCAGGACTAGCGGGAGAGATACGCAGTATTTT. Protein sequence: CASSPRTSGRDTQYF.

V gene TRBV7-2 combines with J gene TRBJ2-1, with 7 bases lining up with TRBD2. V gave up 3 bases and J gave up 9 bases; unmatched junction bases: 8. The CDR3 covers 14 residues. Germline V gene data show CDR1 as SGHTA and CDR2 as FQGNSA. CDR3 amino acids: CASSLAGVSGEQFF. CDR3 in DNA: TGTGCCAGCAGCTTGGCGGGAGTTTCAGGTGAGCAGTTCTTC.

Concerning this clone itself: A read error may account for a junction end that differs from germline. The rearrangement joins TRBV19 to TRBJ1-5; 9 bases agree with TRBD1. The germline gives CDR1 LNHDA, CDR2 SQIVND (reference sequence). The CDR3 totals 15 residues. The CDR3 loop is CASRIGQGFNQPQHF. The CDR3 DNA is TGTGCCAGTAGAATAGGACAGGGGTTCAATCAGCCCCAGCATTTT. Full variable domain (missing parts from reference TRBV19 and TRBJ1-5): DGGITQSPKYLFRKEGQNVTLSCEQNLNHDAMYWYRQDPGQGLRLIYYSQIVNDFQKGDIAEGYSVSREKKESFPLTVTSAQKNPTAFYLCASRIGQGFNQPQHFGDGTRLSIL.

CDR3 amino acids: CASSLGGGGGYTF. DNA of the CDR3: TGTGCCAGCAGCTTAGGAGGGGGCGGTGGCTACACCTTC. The rearrangement uses TRBV13 and TRBJ1-2; 7 nucleotides line up with TRBD1. The CDR3 is 13 amino acids. The trim removed 0 bases at V and 7 bases at J, leaving 2 bases unmatched. Germline V CDR1 and CDR2: PRHDT, FYEKMQ (reference sequence).

The J gene is TRBJ2-1, the V gene TRBV5-1; 8 bases fit TRBD2. The germline CDR1 and CDR2 sequences are SGHRS and YFSETQ. This CDR3 has 16 residues. The J segment lost 4 bases and the V segment lost 1 base, leaving 7 bases of the junction unmatched. DNA for the CDR3: TGCGCCAGCAGCTTGAGGGCTAGCGGGTTTTACAATGAGCAGTTCTTC. Residues: CASSLRASGFYNEQFF.

V usage is TRBV6-1 and J usage is TRBJ1-5; no definite D call. CDR3 length equals 12 residues. The germline V gene has CDR1 MNHNS and CDR2 SASEGT. Trimming removed 8 bases from V and 9 bases from J, with 14 bases in between. In DNA, the CDR3 is TGTGCCAGCTGGGCGAACGTAGGGCCCCAGCATTTT. Protein product: CASWANVGPQHF.

The chain links TRBV18 to TRBJ1-2; D is ambiguous. Trimming removed 5 bases at V and 4 bases at J, with 23 bases between. The V gene's germline CDR1 is KGHSH and CDR2 LQKENI. There are 17 residues in the CDR3. CDR3 nucleotides: TGTGCCAGCTCAGCCTCCAGGCCTCTGGACTCCTCCTATGGCTACACCTTC. Encoded protein: CASSASRPLDSSYGYTF.

The J gene is TRBJ2-2, the V gene TRBV5-1, with TRBD2 identical over 8 bases. From germline, CDR1 is SGHRS and CDR2 YFSETQ. This CDR3 is 15 amino acids long. V was clipped by 5 bases and J by 3 bases; unmatched bases: 6. The CDR3 coding sequence is TGCGCCAGCAGGAAGCGGGAGACCGACACCGGGGAGCTGTTTTTT. This encodes CASRKRETDTGELFF. Supplemented by reference TRBV5-1 and TRBJ2-2, the full variable domain reads KAGVTQTPRYLIKTRGQQVTLSCSPISGHRSVSWYQQTPGQGLQFLFEYFSETQRNKGNFPGRFSGRQFSNSRSEMNVSTLELGDSALYLCASRKRETDTGELFFGEGSRLTVL.

The rearrangement links TRBV18 to TRBJ1-5; 10 bases line up with TRBD1. CDR1 KGHSH and CDR2 LQKENI come from the germline V gene. With V trimmed by 3 bases and J by 7 bases, 6 bases remained unmatched. This CDR3 comprises 15 residues. In DNA, the CDR3 is TGTGCCAGCTCACCCGACAGGGGGCATAGCCAGCCCCAGCATTTT. This gives the protein CASSPDRGHSQPQHF.

The chain combines TRBV10-2 with TRBJ1-5; tentative D call: TRBD1 (6 bases). Germline CDR1 and CDR2: WSHSY and SAAADI. The germline V and J ends were trimmed by 1 base and 6 bases, with 16 bases remaining between them. The CDR3 is 16 amino acids. CDR3 loop: CASSELYRERTQPQHF. The CDR3 DNA is TGCGCCAGCAGTGAGTTGTACAGGGAGCGAACTCAGCCCCAGCATTTT.

This chain joins TRBV30 and TRBJ1-2; 9 positions match TRBD1. This CDR3 spans 13 amino acids. Germline V lookup: CDR1 GTSNPN, CDR2 SVGIG (reference sequence). J lost 9 bases, V lost 0 bases, and 5 bases had no gene match. CDR3 region: CAWSVHRGRSYTF. The CDR3 nucleotides read TGTGCCTGGAGTGTCCACAGGGGGCGAAGCTACACCTTC.

This clone has just one count. This chain joins TRBV28 and TRBJ1-4; tentative D call: TRBD1 (5 bases). V shed 3 bases and J shed 5 bases, with 13 bases lying between them. CDR1 MDHEN and CDR2 SYDVKM come from the germline V gene. This CDR3 contains 15 residues. The CDR3 DNA follows: TGTGCCAGCAGTTTGGTTAGGGGATGGAATGAAAAACTGTTTTTT. Amino acid sequence: CASSLVRGWNEKLFF.

The chain joins TRBV2 to TRBJ1-1, with a tentative D call TRBD1 (5 bases). This CDR3 region has 14 residues. The germline CDR1 and CDR2 sequences are SNHLY and FYNNEI. The V end was cut by 7 bases, the J end by 0 bases, with 12 bases between. CDR3 nucleotide sequence: TGTGCCAGCATTGTCGACAGTATGAACACTGAAGCTTTCTTT. Its translation is CASIVDSMNTEAFF.

The rearrangement uses TRBV2 and TRBJ2-7; 8 positions agree with TRBD1. J lost 2 bases, V lost 4 bases, and 4 bases had no gene match. The germline V gene has CDR1 SNHLY and CDR2 FYNNEI. The CDR3 consists of 14 residues. The CDR3: CASSVPGQAYEQYV. DNA for the CDR3: TGTGCCAGCAGTGTTCCGGGACAGGCCTACGAGCAGTACGTC.

V and J are TRBV13 and TRBJ2-3; 7 positions match TRBD2. The V gene's germline CDR1 is PRHDT and CDR2 FYEKMQ (reference sequence). This CDR3 has 15 residues. J gave up 4 bases and V 0 bases, and 4 bases lay outside the gene matches. DNA for the CDR3: TGTGCCAGCAGCTTAGGGGGCGGGAGCGCAGATACGCAGTATTTT. Residues: CASSLGGGSADTQYF.

The chain carries TRBV5-4 and TRBJ1-4; TRBD1 agrees at 9 bases. Trimming at V came to 3 bases and at J to 3 bases, leaving 9 bases not matched to a gene. The CDR3 length is 17 residues. Germline V gives CDR1 SGHNT, CDR2 YYREEE (reference sequence). The CDR3 nucleotides read TGTGCCAGCAGCTCCGCCTCCCACAGGGGGCCTAATGAAAAACTGTTTTTT. It specifies CASSSASHRGPNEKLFF. Full variable domain (missing parts from reference TRBV5-4 and TRBJ1-4): ETGVTQSPTHLIKTRGQQVTLRCSSQSGHNTVSWYQQALGQGPQFIFQYYREEENGRGNFPPRFSGLQFPNYSSELNVNALELDDSALYLCASSSASHRGPNEKLFFGSGTQLSVL.

The rearrangement joins TRBV11-2 to TRBJ2-1; D is ambiguous. The CDR3 consists of 12 residues. Germline values: CDR1 SGHAT, CDR2 FQNNGV. Trimming removed 3 bases from V and 5 bases from J, with 5 bases in between. The CDR3 reads CASSFRDNEQFF. The CDR3 DNA is TGTGCCAGCAGCTTTAGAGACAATGAGCAGTTCTTC.

The genes are TRBV10-3 and TRBJ2-5, with TRBD1 matching over 7 bases. The CDR3 spans 14 residues. Germline-derived CDR1 and CDR2 are ENHRY and SYGVKD. V lost 5 bases to trimming and J lost 5 bases; unmatched junction nucleotides: 8. The CDR3 here is CAISSDTRGETQYF. The DNA for the CDR3 is TGTGCCATCAGTTCGGACACCAGGGGGGAGACCCAGTACTTC.

The genes are TRBV6-6 and TRBJ1-1; D gene unclear. Germline V lookup: CDR1 MNHNY, CDR2 SVGAGI (reference sequence). V shed 0 bases and J shed 4 bases, with 9 bases lying between them. The CDR3 is made up of 14 amino acids. The CDR3 DNA reads TGTGCCAGCAGTTACTCAGGAGGGTTCACTGAAGCTTTCTTT. Protein sequence: CASSYSGGFTEAFF.

The chain employs TRBV5-1 and TRBJ2-1; D gene ambiguous. V shed 3 bases and J shed 0 bases, with 10 bases lying between them. The CDR3 totals 15 residues. CDR1 is SGHRS, CDR2 YFSETQ, per germline. Here the CDR3 DNA reads TGCGCCAGCAGCTCCACTTTTCTCTCCTACAATGAGCAGTTCTTC. It specifies CASSSTFLSYNEQFF.